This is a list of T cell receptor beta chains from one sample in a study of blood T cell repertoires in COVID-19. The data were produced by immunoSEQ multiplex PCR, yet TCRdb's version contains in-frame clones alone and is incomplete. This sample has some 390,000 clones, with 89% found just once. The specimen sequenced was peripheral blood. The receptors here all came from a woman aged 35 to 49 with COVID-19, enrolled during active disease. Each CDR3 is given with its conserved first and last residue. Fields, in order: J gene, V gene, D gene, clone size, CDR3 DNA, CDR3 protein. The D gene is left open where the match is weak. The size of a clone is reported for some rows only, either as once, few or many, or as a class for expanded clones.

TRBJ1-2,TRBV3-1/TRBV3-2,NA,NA,TGTGCCAGCAGCCAAGTATCCGGAGCTAACTATGGCTACACCTTC,CASSQVSGANYGYTF
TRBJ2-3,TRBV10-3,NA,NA,TGTGCCATCGAAGCTAGTCAGACGCAGTATTTT,CAIEASQTQYF
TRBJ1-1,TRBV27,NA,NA,TGTGCCAGCAGTTTATTGGGGAGCACTGAAGCTTTCTTT,CASSLLGSTEAFF
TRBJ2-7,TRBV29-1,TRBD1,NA,TGCAGCGTATGGGGACAGGATAATTACGAGCAGTACTTC,CSVWGQDNYEQYF
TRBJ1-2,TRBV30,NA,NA,TGTGCCTGGAGCGGGGATCCCTACTATGGCTACACCTTC,CAWSGDPYYGYTF
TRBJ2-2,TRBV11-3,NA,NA,TGTGCCAGCAGCTTAGTGCGGGACACCGGGGAGCTGTTTTTT,CASSLVRDTGELFF
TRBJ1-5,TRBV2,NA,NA,TGTGCCAGCAGTGCGCGGGTCGGCAATCAGCCCCAGCATTTT,CASSARVGNQPQHF
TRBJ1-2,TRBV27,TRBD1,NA,TGTGCCAGCGGACAGGGCTATGGCTACACCTTC,CASGQGYGYTF
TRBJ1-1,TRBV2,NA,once,TGTGCCAGCAGTGACCGGACAGCGAACACTGAAGCTTTCTTT,CASSDRTANTEAFF
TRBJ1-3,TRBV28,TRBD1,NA,TGTGCCAGCAGTTTTCCAGGGGGCTCCGGCACCATATATTTT,CASSFPGGSGTIYF
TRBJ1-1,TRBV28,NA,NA,TGTGCCAGCAGTTTATGCGGGGGGCGCGTAATCTGCACTGAAGCTTTCTTT,CASSLCGGRVICTEAFF
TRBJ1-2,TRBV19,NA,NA,TGTGCCAGTAATGTCAGGGAAGCTAACTATGGCTACACCTTC,CASNVREANYGYTF
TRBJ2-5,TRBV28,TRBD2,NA,TGTGCCAGCAGTTTACTAGCGGGGGGGGACCCGGAGACCCAGTACTTC,CASSLLAGGDPETQYF
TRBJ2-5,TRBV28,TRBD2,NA,TGTGCCAGCAGCCAAAGACTAGCTCCTGCAGAGACCCAGTACTTC,CASSQRLAPAETQYF
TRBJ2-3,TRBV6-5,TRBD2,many,TGTGCCAGCAGTAGACTAGCGGGTAGCACAGATACGCAGTATTTT,CASSRLAGSTDTQYF
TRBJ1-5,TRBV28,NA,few,TGTGCCAGCACAACCGCAGGGGAGCCCCAGCATTTT,CASTTAGEPQHF
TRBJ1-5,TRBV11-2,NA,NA,TGTGCCAGCAGCTTAGAGGGCAGCGGTCAGCCCCAGCATTTT,CASSLEGSGQPQHF
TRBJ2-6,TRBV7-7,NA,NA,TGTGCTAGCAGCTTATTCCCGACAGGCCTAATCTCTGGGGCCAACGTCCTGACTTTC,CASSLFPTGLISGANVLTF
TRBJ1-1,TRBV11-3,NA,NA,TGTGCCAGCAGTCTACGGACGGACTCTAACAGAGAAGCTTTCTTT,CASSLRTDSNREAFF
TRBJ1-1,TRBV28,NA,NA,TGTGCCAGCAGTTTATGGGCTCCTTTATGGTCGTTTGACAGGAACACTGAAGCTTTCTTT,CASSLWAPLWSFDRNTEAFF